This paragraph covers one T cell receptor (beta chain) sequence. Its antigen is currently unknown. The data were obtained in a study of radiation and T cells in renal cell carcinoma. Study-wide findings and caveats: Baseline intratumoral clonotype presence is unknown without pretreatment biopsies. From baseline, blood top tumor clonotypes peaked at 2 weeks post-radiation.

The CDR3 loop spans 15 amino acids. CDR1 and CDR2 (germline): SEHNR, FQNEAQ (reference sequence). V was trimmed by 5 bases and J by 3 bases, leaving 14 bases between them. Method: immunoSEQ multiplex PCR; TCRdb's copy keeps in-frame clones and lacks some. The sample records some 100,000 clones, 70% to 85% being singletons. Time point meaning: baseline pretreatment blood. The treatment: 15 Gy SBRT to primary tumor, nephrectomy 4 weeks later. Serial blood draws occurred at baseline and 2 and 4 weeks post-SBRT. The tumor was a clear cell renal cell carcinoma. The V and J genes are TRBV7-9 and TRBJ1-3; D is ambiguous. The origin of this receptor is a man between 60 and 75 years old with renal cell carcinoma. Sequencing was performed on blood, taken from a patient whose treatment included radiotherapy and nephrectomy. The CDR3 DNA reads TGTGCCAGCAGCCCAGCAGAAGTATTTGGAAACACCATATATTTT. Amino acids: CASSPAEVFGNTIYF. The complete variable domain, with remaining parts taken from reference TRBV7-9 and TRBJ1-3, reads DTGVSQNPRHKITKRGQNVTFRCDPISEHNRLYWYRQTLGQGPEFLTYFQNEAQLEKSRLLSDRFSAERPKGSFSTLEIQRTEQGDSAMYLCASSPAEVFGNTIYFGEGSWLTVV.